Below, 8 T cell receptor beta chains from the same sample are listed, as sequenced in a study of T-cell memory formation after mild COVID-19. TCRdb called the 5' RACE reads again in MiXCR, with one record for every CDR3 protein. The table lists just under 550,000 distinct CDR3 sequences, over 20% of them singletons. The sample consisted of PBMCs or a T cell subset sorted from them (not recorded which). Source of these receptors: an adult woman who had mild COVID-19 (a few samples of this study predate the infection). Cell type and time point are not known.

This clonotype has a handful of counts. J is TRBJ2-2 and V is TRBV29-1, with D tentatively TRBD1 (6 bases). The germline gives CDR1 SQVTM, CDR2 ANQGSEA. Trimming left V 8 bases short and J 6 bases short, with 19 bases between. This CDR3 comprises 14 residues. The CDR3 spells CSSLDSPRAGELFF. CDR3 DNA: TGCAGCTCCTTGGACAGCCCGAGAGCCGGGGAGCTGTTTTTT.

The CDR3 region has the DNA TGTGCCAGCAGCCAAGTCCAGGGCTATGAAAAACTGTTTTTT. It encodes CASSQVQGYEKLFF. This chain uses TRBV4-2 with TRBJ1-4; maybe TRBD1 (5 bases). This CDR3 is built from 14 residues. CDR1 LGHNA and CDR2 YNFKEQ come from the germline V gene. V shed 1 base and J shed 6 bases, with 9 bases lying between them.

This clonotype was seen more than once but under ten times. This CDR3 is CASSQGGLQPTGELFF. The DNA of the CDR3 is TGCGCCAGCAGCCAAGGAGGGCTCCAACCCACCGGGGAGCTGTTTTTT. The gene calls are TRBV4-1 and TRBJ2-2; possible D gene TRBD2, 5 bases. CDR1 is MGHRA and CDR2 is YSYEKL in the germline V gene. With 1 base removed from V and 4 bases from J, the gap between germline ends came to 13 bases. This CDR3 spans 16 amino acids.

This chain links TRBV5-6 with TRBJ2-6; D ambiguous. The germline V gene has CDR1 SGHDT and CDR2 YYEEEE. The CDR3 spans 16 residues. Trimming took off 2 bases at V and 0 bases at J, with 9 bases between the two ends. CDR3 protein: CASSLDKNSGANVLTF. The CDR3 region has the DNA TGTGCCAGCAGCTTAGATAAGAACTCTGGGGCCAACGTCCTGACTTTC.

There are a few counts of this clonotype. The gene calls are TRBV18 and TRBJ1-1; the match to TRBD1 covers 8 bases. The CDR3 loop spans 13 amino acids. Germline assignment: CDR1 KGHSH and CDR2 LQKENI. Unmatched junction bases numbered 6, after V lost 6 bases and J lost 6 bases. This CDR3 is CASSPDRAAEAFF. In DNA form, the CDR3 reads TGTGCCAGCTCCCCGGACAGGGCCGCTGAAGCTTTCTTT.

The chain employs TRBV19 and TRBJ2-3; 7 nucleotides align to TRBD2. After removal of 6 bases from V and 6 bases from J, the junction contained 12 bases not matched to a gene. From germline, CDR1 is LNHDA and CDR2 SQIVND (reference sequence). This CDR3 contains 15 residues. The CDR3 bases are TGTGCCAGTAGCCTTCAGCGGGGAGGGCAGGATACGCAGTATTTT. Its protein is CASSLQRGGQDTQYF.

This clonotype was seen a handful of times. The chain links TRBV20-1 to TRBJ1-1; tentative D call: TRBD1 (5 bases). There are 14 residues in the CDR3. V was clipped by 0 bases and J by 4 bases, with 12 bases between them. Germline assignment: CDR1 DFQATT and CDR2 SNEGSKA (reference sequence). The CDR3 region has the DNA TGCAGTGCTAGAGATAGGAGGGACCGCACTGAAGCTTTCTTT. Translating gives CSARDRRDRTEAFF.

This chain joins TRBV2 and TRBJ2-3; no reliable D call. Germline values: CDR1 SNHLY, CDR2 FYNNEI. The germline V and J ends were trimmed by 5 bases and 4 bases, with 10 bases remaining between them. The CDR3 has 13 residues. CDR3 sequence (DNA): TGTGCCAGCAGTTTGGGCCGTTCAGATACGCAGTATTTT. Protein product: CASSLGRSDTQYF.